These 20 T cell receptor beta chains were all obtained from the same sample, sequenced in a study of T cell responses to AZD1222 COVID-19 vaccine. Data came from immunoSEQ multiplex PCR; TCRdb stores just in-frame clones and leaves some out. The sample shows under 90,000 clones, approximately 83% of them seen only once. The input for sequencing was peripheral blood, taken 28 days after the second AZD1222 dose. The receptor set was obtained from an adult who received the AZD1222 COVID-19 vaccine.

The V call is TRBV28, the J call TRBJ2-7; 7 bases are a match to TRBD1. Germline V CDR1 and CDR2: MDHEN, SYDVKM. CDR3 size: 13 residues. Trimming cost V 5 bases and J 3 bases; bases outside gene matches: 4. The CDR3, as DNA: TGTGCCAGCAGTAGGGACAGCTTCTACGAGCAGTACTTC. It translates to CASSRDSFYEQYF. The complete variable domain, with remaining parts taken from reference TRBV28 and TRBJ2-7, reads DVKVTQSSRYLVKRTGEKVFLECVQDMDHENMFWYRQDPGLGLRLIYFSYDVKMKEKGDIPEGYSVSREKKERFSLILESASTNQTSMYLCASSRDSFYEQYFGPGTRLTVT.

The rearrangement joins TRBV3-1 (or the pseudogene TRBV3-2) to TRBJ1-2, with D unresolved. The CDR3 has 14 amino acids. V gave up 1 base and J gave up 11 bases, with 17 bases separating them. Per the germline V gene, CDR1 is LGHDT and CDR2 is YNNKEL (reference sequence). The CDR3 spells CASSQAADSHRYTF. The CDR3 DNA reads as TGTGCCAGCAGCCAAGCCGCTGACTCACATCGGTACACCTTC.

The chain links TRBV28 to TRBJ2-7; 8 bases agree with TRBD1. The CDR3 has 15 residues. CDR1 and CDR2 (germline): MDHEN, SYDVKM. V trimming: 6 bases; J trimming: 1 base; junction bases outside the gene matches: 8. CDR3 DNA sequence: TGTGCCAGCAGATATGACAGGGGTTCATCCTACGAGCAGTACTTC. This codes for CASRYDRGSSYEQYF.

The chain couples TRBV6-6 to TRBJ1-3; D not certain. There are 15 residues in the CDR3. The V gene lost 0 bases and the J gene lost 2 bases, with 8 bases spanning the gap. Germline V lookup: CDR1 MNHNY, CDR2 SVGAGI (reference sequence). CDR3: CASSYSQSAGNTIYF. The DNA for the CDR3 is TGTGCCAGCAGTTACTCGCAAAGTGCTGGAAACACCATATATTTT.

V usage is TRBV3-1 (or the pseudogene TRBV3-2) and J usage is TRBJ2-5; 9 nucleotides agree with TRBD1. Germline CDR1 is LGHDT and CDR2 is YNNKEL (reference sequence). This CDR3 has 14 residues. V lost 4 bases to trimming and J lost 5 bases; unmatched junction nucleotides: 5. The CDR3 region has the DNA TGTGCCAGCAGCCGCGGGACAGGGACCGAGACCCAGTACTTC. It is translated as CASSRGTGTETQYF.

V is TRBV30 and J is TRBJ1-2, with TRBD1 identical over 8 bases. J gave up 4 bases and V 4 bases, and 8 bases lay outside the gene matches. Germline values: CDR1 GTSNPN, CDR2 SVGIG (reference sequence). The CDR3 spans 14 residues. The CDR3 nucleotides are TGTGCCTGGACCGACAGGGGAAGAGGCTATGGCTACACCTTC. This encodes CAWTDRGRGYGYTF.

The table lists this clone with a few counts. The genes are TRBV3-1 (or the pseudogene TRBV3-2) and TRBJ2-7; tentatively, D is TRBD1 or TRBD2 (5 bases each). The V end lost 4 bases, the J end lost 2 bases, and 12 bases lay between the germline ends. Germline-derived CDR1 and CDR2 are LGHDT and YNNKEL (reference sequence). CDR3 length: 14 amino acids. CDR3 loop: CASSRGPQTYEQYF. In DNA, the CDR3 is TGTGCCAGCAGCCGGGGACCCCAGACCTACGAGCAGTACTTC.

This clone was found a few times. The chain recombines TRBV2 with TRBJ1-1; 8 positions agree with TRBD1. Trimming took 8 bases from V and 8 from J; bases not matched to a gene: 1. From germline, CDR1 is SNHLY and CDR2 FYNNEI. CDR3 size: 10 residues. CDR3 bases: TGTGCCAGCGGGGACAGGGAAGCTTTCTTT. Translation gives CASGDREAFF.

The chain carries TRBV29-1 and TRBJ2-1; D is ambiguous. V was trimmed by 3 bases and J by 3 bases, leaving 6 bases between them. CDR3 length equals 12 residues. Per the germline V gene, CDR1 is SQVTM and CDR2 is ANQGSEA. In DNA, the CDR3 is TGCAGCGTTGAGTTGGACTACAATGAGCAGTTCTTC. Translated: CSVELDYNEQFF.

The rearrangement links TRBV20-1 to TRBJ1-1; a weak D match, TRBD1 (5 bases). The CDR3 contains 10 residues. V lost 6 bases and J lost 5, with 7 bases in between. Germline CDR1 DFQATT, CDR2 SNEGSKA (reference sequence). This CDR3 is CSAGGTEAFF. The CDR3 DNA reads as TGCAGTGCGGGGGGGACTGAAGCTTTCTTT.

The chain recombines TRBV5-1 with TRBJ2-5; 10 positions agree with TRBD1. CDR1 and CDR2 (germline): SGHRS, YFSETQ. The CDR3 spans 13 residues. The ends lost 3 bases at V and 5 bases at J; junction bases unmatched: 1. CDR3 nucleotide sequence: TGCGCCAGCAGCTGGACAGGGGGGGAGACCCAGTACTTC. It is translated as CASSWTGGETQYF.

The chain uses TRBV6-6 and TRBJ1-3; 9 nucleotides agree with TRBD1. J lost 4 bases, V lost 6 bases, and 7 bases had no gene match. Germline V gene lookup returns CDR1 MNHNY and CDR2 SVGAGI (reference sequence). The CDR3 is 15 amino acids. Here the CDR3 reads CASRGPGQGGNTIYF. In DNA form, the CDR3 reads TGTGCCAGCAGGGGACCGGGACAGGGAGGAAACACCATATATTTT.

The gene calls are TRBV6-5 and TRBJ2-1; D may be TRBD1 or TRBD2 (5 bases each). The V gene's germline CDR1 is MNHEY and CDR2 SVGAGI. CDR3 length equals 14 residues. Trimming cost V 6 bases and J 3 bases, with 12 bases left between them. In DNA form, the CDR3 reads TGTGCCAGCAGCGATTTTGGGGGCTACAATGAGCAGTTCTTC. As protein: CASSDFGGYNEQFF.

The rearrangement uses TRBV11-2 and TRBJ2-5; D unresolved. V was pared by 5 bases and J by 1 base, with 20 bases between. Germline values: CDR1 SGHAT, CDR2 FQNNGV. The CDR3 runs to 17 residues. CDR3 bases: TGTGCCAGCAGCGCCGGCCCAGCTGTGTATCCCCAAGAGACCCAGTACTTC. It codes for CASSAGPAVYPQETQYF. The variable domain in full, completed from reference TRBV11-2 and TRBJ2-5, reads EAGVAQSPRYKIIEKRQSVAFWCNPISGHATLYWYQQILGQGPKLLIQFQNNGVVDDSQLPKDRFSAERLKGVDSTLKIQPAKLEDSAVYLCASSAGPAVYPQETQYFGPGTRLLVL.

The rearrangement joins TRBV20-1 to TRBJ2-5; D remains unclear. The CDR3 contains 11 residues. Deletions cut 2 bases from V and 7 bases from J, with 8 bases between. Germline V gives CDR1 DFQATT, CDR2 SNEGSKA (reference sequence). In DNA, the CDR3 is TGCAGTGCTAGATTTGGCGGGACCCAGTACTTC. Protein product: CSARFGGTQYF.

The gene calls are TRBV5-6 and TRBJ1-3; D gene unclear. Germline lookup yields CDR1 SGHDT and CDR2 YYEEEE. The CDR3 has 15 amino acids. The V and J ends lost 1 base and 2 bases respectively, with 10 bases between them. CDR3 loop: CASSLYRHTGNTIYF. Written as DNA, the CDR3 is TGTGCCAGCAGCTTGTACAGACATACTGGAAACACCATATATTTT.

This sequence joins TRBV4-1 and TRBJ1-4; 10 bases are shared with TRBD1. The CDR3 totals 14 residues. From germline, CDR1 is MGHRA and CDR2 YSYEKL. V lost 6 bases, J lost 7 bases, and 5 bases stayed unmatched. CDR3 sequence (DNA): TGCGCCAGCAGGCCGACAGGGGGCGGTGAAAAACTGTTTTTT. Translation gives CASRPTGGGEKLFF.

The CDR3 sequence: CASQTQGFNQPQHF. CDR3 nucleotide sequence: TGTGCCAGTCAAACTCAGGGGTTCAATCAGCCCCAGCATTTT. The chain couples TRBV19 to TRBJ1-5, with D possibly TRBD1 on 6 matching bases. Deletions cut 8 bases from V and 3 bases from J, with 14 bases between. Germline assignment: CDR1 LNHDA and CDR2 SQIVND (reference sequence). The CDR3 has 14 residues. Full variable domain (remainder filled in from reference TRBV19 and TRBJ1-5): DGGITQSPKYLFRKEGQNVTLSCEQNLNHDAMYWYRQDPGQGLRLIYYSQIVNDFQKGDIAEGYSVSREKKESFPLTVTSAQKNPTAFYLCASQTQGFNQPQHFGDGTRLSIL.

The genes are TRBV6-6 and TRBJ2-3; unclear D gene. Germline V gives CDR1 MNHNY, CDR2 SVGAGI (reference sequence). CDR3 size: 13 residues. The V end lost 0 bases, the J end lost 3 bases, and 4 bases lay between the germline ends. CDR3 sequence (DNA): TGTGCCAGCAGTTACTCTTCTACAGATACGCAGTATTTT. Translating gives CASSYSSTDTQYF.

In DNA form, the CDR3 reads TGTGCCAGCAGCCAAGATCGCAGGGGGCCCTCCTATGGCTACACCTTC. The encoded protein is CASSQDRRGPSYGYTF. The genes are TRBV3-1 (or the pseudogene TRBV3-2) and TRBJ1-2, with 8 bases fitting TRBD1. Germline trimming cut 0 bases from V and 4 bases from J; bases unmatched to any gene: 7. CDR1 is LGHDT and CDR2 is YNNKEL in the germline V gene (reference sequence). The CDR3 runs 16 residues.